These T cell receptor beta chains were read from a single sample in a study of blood T cell repertoires in COVID-19. Repertoires were generated with immunoSEQ multiplex PCR, while TCRdb's copy carries only in-frame clones and drops some. The sample contains 200,000 to 250,000 clones, 84% of which appear only once. The specimen sequenced was PBMCs or T cells enriched from blood (not recorded which). The receptors here all came from a woman aged 40 to 55 who had recovered from COVID-19. CDR3s include the opening cysteine and the closing phenylalanine or tryptophan. The order of the fields is CDR3 protein, CDR3 DNA, D gene, V gene, clone size, J gene. The D gene is left open where the match is weak. A clone size is listed for some rows: how often the clone was seen (once, few, many), or a class if it is expanded.

CDR3 protein: CASSAGTGGLADTQYF; CDR3 DNA: TGTGCCAGCAGCGCCGGGACAGGAGGATTGGCAGATACGCAGTATTTT; D gene: TRBD1; V gene: TRBV9; clone size: NA; J gene: TRBJ2-3
CDR3 protein: CASSQGQVDKETQYF; CDR3 DNA: TGCGCCAGCAGCCAGGGGCAGGTGGATAAAGAGACCCAGTACTTC; D gene: NA; V gene: TRBV4-1; clone size: NA; J gene: TRBJ2-5
CDR3 protein: CASSQFRDYTEAFF; CDR3 DNA: TGTGCCAGTAGCCAATTCAGGGACTACACTGAAGCTTTCTTT; D gene: NA; V gene: TRBV19; clone size: NA; J gene: TRBJ1-1
CDR3 protein: CASSLGGGTEAFF; CDR3 DNA: TGTGCCAGCAGTTTAGGGGGAGGCACTGAAGCTTTCTTT; D gene: NA; V gene: TRBV28; clone size: NA; J gene: TRBJ1-1
CDR3 protein: CASSIGVAGEPGELFF; CDR3 DNA: TGTGCCAGTAGTATAGGGGTCGCGGGAGAGCCCGGGGAGCTGTTTTTT; D gene: TRBD2; V gene: TRBV19; clone size: NA; J gene: TRBJ2-2
CDR3 protein: CASSYEGQTLSYEQYF; CDR3 DNA: TGTGCCAGCAGTTATGAGGGACAGACCCTCTCCTACGAGCAGTACTTC; D gene: TRBD1; V gene: TRBV2; clone size: once; J gene: TRBJ2-7
CDR3 protein: CASSEKGGFTEAFF; CDR3 DNA: TGTGCCAGCAGTGAAAAAGGGGGCTTCACTGAAGCTTTCTTT; D gene: TRBD1; V gene: TRBV6-1; clone size: few; J gene: TRBJ1-1
CDR3 protein: CAWSVPHTGITNYGYTF; CDR3 DNA: TGTGCCTGGAGTGTCCCGCATACAGGGATAACTAACTATGGCTACACCTTC; D gene: NA; V gene: TRBV30; clone size: NA; J gene: TRBJ1-2
CDR3 protein: CASQPGAQETQYF; CDR3 DNA: TGTGCCAGCCAACCAGGGGCCCAAGAGACCCAGTACTTC; D gene: NA; V gene: TRBV18; clone size: NA; J gene: TRBJ2-5
CDR3 protein: CATSRDLGNTIYF; CDR3 DNA: TGTGCCACCAGCAGAGACCTAGGAAACACCATATATTTT; D gene: NA; V gene: TRBV15; clone size: few; J gene: TRBJ1-3
CDR3 protein: CASRGDLKTSGSYEQYF; CDR3 DNA: TGTGCCAGCAGGGGGGACTTAAAGACTAGCGGTTCCTACGAGCAGTACTTC; D gene: NA; V gene: TRBV21-1; clone size: NA; J gene: TRBJ2-7
CDR3 protein: CASRGQGANQPQHF; CDR3 DNA: TGTGCCAGCAGGGGACAGGGGGCCAATCAGCCCCAGCATTTT; D gene: TRBD1; V gene: TRBV28; clone size: NA; J gene: TRBJ1-5
CDR3 protein: CASSITGDLNTEAFF; CDR3 DNA: TGTGCCAGTAGTATTACCGGGGATTTGAACACTGAAGCTTTCTTT; D gene: NA; V gene: TRBV19; clone size: NA; J gene: TRBJ1-1
CDR3 protein: CASSPDRGHPYEQYF; CDR3 DNA: TGTGCCAGCAGCCCTGATAGGGGGCATCCTTACGAGCAGTACTTC; D gene: TRBD1; V gene: TRBV3-1/TRBV3-2; clone size: NA; J gene: TRBJ2-7
CDR3 protein: CASSPGQGGGYTF; CDR3 DNA: TGCGCCAGCAGCCCGGGACAGGGAGGAGGCTACACCTTC; D gene: TRBD1; V gene: TRBV5-1; clone size: NA; J gene: TRBJ1-2
CDR3 protein: CASSPRWPSRTGKGHTQYF; CDR3 DNA: TGTGCCAGCAGTCCCCGCTGGCCATCCAGGACAGGGAAGGGACATACGCAGTATTTT; D gene: TRBD1; V gene: TRBV28; clone size: once; J gene: TRBJ2-3
CDR3 protein: CASSSGNSNTQYF; CDR3 DNA: TGTGCCAGTTCGAGCGGCAACTCAAATACGCAGTATTTT; D gene: NA; V gene: TRBV19; clone size: NA; J gene: TRBJ2-3
CDR3 protein: CASSHTGYDNQPQHF; CDR3 DNA: TGCGCCAGCAGCCATACAGGGTATGACAATCAGCCCCAGCATTTT; D gene: NA; V gene: TRBV4-1; clone size: once; J gene: TRBJ1-5
CDR3 protein: CASTRQGGNTEAFF; CDR3 DNA: TGTGCCAGCACCAGACAAGGGGGGAACACTGAAGCTTTCTTT; D gene: NA; V gene: TRBV6-5; clone size: NA; J gene: TRBJ1-1
CDR3 protein: CASSPSWDRFGNQPQHF; CDR3 DNA: TGTGCCAGCTCACCATCCTGGGACAGGTTCGGCAATCAGCCCCAGCATTTT; D gene: TRBD1; V gene: TRBV18; clone size: NA; J gene: TRBJ1-5
CDR3 protein: CASSLSARGTGYTF; CDR3 DNA: TGTGCCAGCAGTTTATCGGCCCGAGGTACTGGCTACACCTTC; D gene: NA; V gene: TRBV27; clone size: NA; J gene: TRBJ1-2
CDR3 protein: CASSEVGSTEAFF; CDR3 DNA: TGTGCCAGCAGTGAAGTTGGGAGCACTGAAGCTTTCTTT; D gene: NA; V gene: TRBV6-1; clone size: few; J gene: TRBJ1-1
CDR3 protein: CASSFTFGANYGYTF; CDR3 DNA: TGCGCCAGCAGCTTTACCTTCGGGGCTAACTATGGCTACACCTTC; D gene: NA; V gene: TRBV5-1; clone size: NA; J gene: TRBJ1-2
CDR3 protein: CASSLVDYDTEAFF; CDR3 DNA: TGTGCCAGCAGCTTGGTAGACTACGACACTGAAGCTTTCTTT; D gene: NA; V gene: TRBV5-4; clone size: NA; J gene: TRBJ1-1
CDR3 protein: CASSLDRGNQPQHF; CDR3 DNA: TGTGCCAGCAGTCTCGACAGGGGCAATCAGCCCCAGCATTTT; D gene: TRBD1; V gene: TRBV6-5; clone size: NA; J gene: TRBJ1-5
CDR3 protein: CASSRGGGRDEQYF; CDR3 DNA: TGTGCCAGCAGCCGGGGAGGCGGGAGAGACGAGCAGTACTTC; D gene: TRBD2; V gene: TRBV11-3; clone size: NA; J gene: TRBJ2-7
CDR3 protein: CASSITGAGQPQHF; CDR3 DNA: TGTGCCAGCAGTATCACAGGGGCGGGCCAGCCCCAGCATTTT; D gene: TRBD1; V gene: TRBV28; clone size: NA; J gene: TRBJ1-5
CDR3 protein: CASSARTANYNEQFF; CDR3 DNA: TGTGCCAGCAGCGCCCGGACTGCTAACTACAATGAGCAGTTCTTC; D gene: NA; V gene: TRBV9; clone size: NA; J gene: TRBJ2-1
CDR3 protein: CASSESQADEQYF; CDR3 DNA: TGTGCCAGCAGCGAGTCACAGGCTGACGAGCAGTACTTC; D gene: NA; V gene: TRBV9; clone size: NA; J gene: TRBJ2-7
CDR3 protein: CASSLEQRASYNEQFF; CDR3 DNA: TGTGCCAGCAGCTTGGAGCAGCGGGCGTCCTACAATGAGCAGTTCTTC; D gene: NA; V gene: TRBV5-4; clone size: once; J gene: TRBJ2-1
CDR3 protein: CASRRTDRTTDNSPLHF; CDR3 DNA: TGCGCCAGCAGGAGGACCGACAGGACCACGGATAATTCACCCCTCCACTTT; D gene: NA; V gene: TRBV5-1; clone size: NA; J gene: TRBJ1-6
CDR3 protein: CASSSHQGTGYTF; CDR3 DNA: TGTGCCAGCAGTTCCCACCAGGGTACTGGCTACACCTTC; D gene: NA; V gene: TRBV27; clone size: NA; J gene: TRBJ1-2
CDR3 protein: CASSSNRGRGYGYTF; CDR3 DNA: TGTGCCAGCAGTTCAAACAGGGGGCGCGGCTATGGCTACACCTTC; D gene: TRBD1; V gene: TRBV28; clone size: NA; J gene: TRBJ1-2
CDR3 protein: CSVKGVQGLRLHTEAFF; CDR3 DNA: TGCAGCGTTAAGGGTGTTCAGGGTTTGCGCTTACACACTGAAGCTTTCTTT; D gene: NA; V gene: TRBV29-1; clone size: NA; J gene: TRBJ1-1
CDR3 protein: CASSLGRGYEQYF; CDR3 DNA: TGTGCCAGCAGCTTAGGGAGGGGCTACGAGCAGTACTTC; D gene: NA; V gene: TRBV7-8; clone size: NA; J gene: TRBJ2-7
CDR3 protein: CAWSIRGGSLNQPQHF; CDR3 DNA: TGTGCCTGGAGTATTCGGGGAGGGAGTCTCAATCAGCCCCAGCATTTT; D gene: NA; V gene: TRBV30; clone size: NA; J gene: TRBJ1-5
CDR3 protein: CASSSIRGVKNFGANVLTF; CDR3 DNA: TGTGCCAGCAGTTCGATTCGGGGGGTTAAGAACTTTGGGGCCAACGTCCTGACTTTC; D gene: TRBD2; V gene: TRBV28; clone size: NA; J gene: TRBJ2-6
CDR3 protein: CASSLGDRPRLSEAFF; CDR3 DNA: TGTGCCAGCAGCTTAGGGGACAGGCCCCGATTGTCTGAAGCTTTCTTT; D gene: TRBD1; V gene: TRBV7-9; clone size: once; J gene: TRBJ1-1
CDR3 protein: CASRARDRMYTGELFF; CDR3 DNA: TGTGCCAGCAGGGCCCGGGACAGAATGTACACCGGGGAGCTGTTTTTT; D gene: TRBD1; V gene: TRBV28; clone size: NA; J gene: TRBJ2-2
CDR3 protein: CASSRSNSNQPQHF; CDR3 DNA: TGTGCCAGCAGCCGCAGTAATAGCAATCAGCCCCAGCATTTT; D gene: NA; V gene: TRBV2; clone size: NA; J gene: TRBJ1-5
CDR3 protein: CASCCRTSPSGNTIYF; CDR3 DNA: TGTGCCAGCTGCTGCCGGACATCCCCCTCTGGAAACACCATATATTTT; D gene: NA; V gene: TRBV21-1; clone size: once; J gene: TRBJ1-3
CDR3 protein: CASSEGRGRNYGYTF; CDR3 DNA: TGTGCCAGCTCAGAAGGCAGGGGCCGGAACTATGGCTACACCTTC; D gene: NA; V gene: TRBV18; clone size: NA; J gene: TRBJ1-2
CDR3 protein: CASSWGGLAGGDEQFF; CDR3 DNA: TGCGCCAGCAGCTGGGGGGGACTAGCGGGAGGAGATGAGCAGTTCTTC; D gene: TRBD2; V gene: TRBV5-1; clone size: NA; J gene: TRBJ2-1
CDR3 protein: CASSLMGDNYGYTF; CDR3 DNA: TGTGCCAGCAGTTTAATGGGAGACAACTATGGCTACACCTTC; D gene: NA; V gene: TRBV28; clone size: NA; J gene: TRBJ1-2
CDR3 protein: CASSLLVVGETQYF; CDR3 DNA: TGCGCCAGCAGCCTCCTTGTGGTCGGGGAGACCCAGTACTTC; D gene: NA; V gene: TRBV5-1; clone size: NA; J gene: TRBJ2-5
CDR3 protein: CASSPDRGGNQPQHF; CDR3 DNA: TGTGCCAGCAGCCCGGACAGGGGCGGCAATCAGCCCCAGCATTTT; D gene: TRBD1; V gene: TRBV7-2; clone size: NA; J gene: TRBJ1-5
CDR3 protein: CASSPGTSGRYEQYF; CDR3 DNA: TGTGCCAGCAGCCCCGGGACTAGCGGGAGATACGAGCAGTACTTC; D gene: TRBD2; V gene: TRBV5-4; clone size: NA; J gene: TRBJ2-7
CDR3 protein: CASSQPSGSYTGELFF; CDR3 DNA: TGCGCCAGCAGCCAGCCTAGCGGGAGCTATACCGGGGAGCTGTTTTTT; D gene: TRBD2; V gene: TRBV4-1; clone size: NA; J gene: TRBJ2-2
CDR3 protein: CASSEVAGGTNEQFF; CDR3 DNA: TGTGCCAGCAGTGAGGTAGCGGGAGGAACGAATGAGCAGTTCTTC; D gene: TRBD2; V gene: TRBV6-4; clone size: few; J gene: TRBJ2-1
CDR3 protein: CASSQGGGGYGYTF; CDR3 DNA: TGTGCCAGCAGCCAAGGGGGAGGAGGCTATGGCTACACCTTC; D gene: NA; V gene: TRBV3-1/TRBV3-2; clone size: NA; J gene: TRBJ1-2
CDR3 protein: CASSQGSGQETQYF; CDR3 DNA: TGTGCCAGCAGCCAAGGTAGCGGACAAGAGACCCAGTACTTC; D gene: NA; V gene: TRBV4-2; clone size: few; J gene: TRBJ2-5
CDR3 protein: CASSSSGVGYTF; CDR3 DNA: TGTGCCAGCAGCTCCTCGGGTGTAGGCTACACCTTC; D gene: NA; V gene: TRBV11-2; clone size: NA; J gene: TRBJ1-2
CDR3 protein: CASNQRTRRRGLLDEQFF; CDR3 DNA: TGCGCCAGCAACCAAAGGACAAGGCGCCGTGGGCTCTTAGATGAGCAGTTCTTC; D gene: NA; V gene: TRBV4-3; clone size: once; J gene: TRBJ2-1
CDR3 protein: CASSYTVLAGEQYF; CDR3 DNA: TGTGCCAGCAGTTATACCGTCCTAGCGGGAGAACAGTACTTC; D gene: TRBD2; V gene: TRBV2; clone size: NA; J gene: TRBJ2-4
CDR3 protein: CASSQDWSASRGYTF; CDR3 DNA: TGCGCCAGCAGCCAAGATTGGAGTGCCTCTCGCGGCTACACCTTC; D gene: NA; V gene: TRBV4-3; clone size: NA; J gene: TRBJ1-2
CDR3 protein: CASSQGLWSSGTNEQFF; CDR3 DNA: TGCGCCAGCAGCCAAGGTTTGTGGTCTAGCGGGACGAATGAGCAGTTCTTC; D gene: TRBD2; V gene: TRBV4-1; clone size: NA; J gene: TRBJ2-1
CDR3 protein: CASSQGGPEQYF; CDR3 DNA: TGTGCCAGCAGCCAGGGAGGGCCCGAGCAGTACTTC; D gene: TRBD2; V gene: TRBV3-1/TRBV3-2; clone size: NA; J gene: TRBJ2-7
CDR3 protein: CASSFGLAPYNEQFF; CDR3 DNA: TGTGCCAGCAGCTTCGGGCTAGCCCCCTACAATGAGCAGTTCTTC; D gene: NA; V gene: TRBV7-6; clone size: NA; J gene: TRBJ2-1
CDR3 protein: CASSARGASYGYTF; CDR3 DNA: TGTGCCAGCAGTGCTCGGGGGGCGAGCTATGGCTACACCTTC; D gene: NA; V gene: TRBV2; clone size: NA; J gene: TRBJ1-2
CDR3 protein: CASSDRQTNTEAFF; CDR3 DNA: TGTGCCAGCAGCGATAGACAGACGAACACTGAAGCTTTCTTT; D gene: NA; V gene: TRBV7-9; clone size: NA; J gene: TRBJ1-1